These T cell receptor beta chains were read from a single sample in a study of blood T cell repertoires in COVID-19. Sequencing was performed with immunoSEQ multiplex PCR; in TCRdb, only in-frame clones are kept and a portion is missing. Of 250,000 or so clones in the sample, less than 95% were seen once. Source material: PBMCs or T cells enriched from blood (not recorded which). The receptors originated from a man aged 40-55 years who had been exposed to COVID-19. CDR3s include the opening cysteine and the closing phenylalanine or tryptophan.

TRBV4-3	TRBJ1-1	CASSQDAPAGGMNTEAFF
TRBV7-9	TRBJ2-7	CASSLDSGYSYEQYF
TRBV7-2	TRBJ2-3	CASSADRGTDTQYF
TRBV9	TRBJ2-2	CASGQTITGELFF
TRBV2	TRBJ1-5	CASRALQGGQPQHF
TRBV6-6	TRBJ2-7	CASSYGTSGSRNEQYF
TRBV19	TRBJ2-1	CASSYSAGVGNEQFF
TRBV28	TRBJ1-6	CASSPSQGGSPLHF
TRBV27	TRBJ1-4	CASSDRGKLFF
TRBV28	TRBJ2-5	CASSFPRTSQETQYF
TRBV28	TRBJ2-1	CASSLRRGYNEQFF
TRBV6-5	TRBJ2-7	CASSNGQQYSYEQYF
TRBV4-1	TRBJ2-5	CASSQDRQSKETQYF
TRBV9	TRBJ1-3	CASSAYRGSGNTIYF
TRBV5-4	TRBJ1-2	CASSLDSGTARYGYTF
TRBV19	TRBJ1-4	CASSIGRDEKLFF
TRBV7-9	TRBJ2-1	CASSGTSGRSYNEQFF
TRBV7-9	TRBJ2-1	CASSSSDEQFF
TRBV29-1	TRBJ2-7	CSVVRQGGPYEQYF
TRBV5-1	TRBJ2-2	CASSLKGQAANTGELFF
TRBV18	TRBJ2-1	CASSPPIGVEQFF
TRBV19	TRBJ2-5	CASSEGLAGETQYF
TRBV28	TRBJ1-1	CASSFRRGYTEAFF
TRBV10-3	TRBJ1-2	CAISDQDRELLNGYTF
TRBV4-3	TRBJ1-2	CASSQDLVQGSGYTF
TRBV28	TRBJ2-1	CASSSSGVSYNEQFF
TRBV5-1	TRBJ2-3	CASSPTGVADTQYF
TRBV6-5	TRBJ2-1	CASSLGGASYNEQFF
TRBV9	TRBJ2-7	CASSAGTQYEQYF
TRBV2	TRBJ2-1	CASRGLAGPYNEQFF
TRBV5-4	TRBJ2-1	CASSFFGLVYNEQFF